This TCR beta chain is from a study of blood T cell repertoires in COVID-19. Study at large: The origin of the acute and convalescent COVID-19 samples was the United States, Italy and Spain.

Clones were read by immunoSEQ multiplex PCR, and TCRdb kept only the in-frame ones, dropping some. The table includes hundreds of thousands of clones, about nine tenths detected once. Trimming took 0 bases from V and 4 from J, leaving 16 bases between them. CDR1 and CDR2 from the germline V gene are MGHRA and YSYEKL. CDR3 length equals 17 residues. Sequencing used peripheral blood. The rearrangement joins TRBV4-1 to TRBJ2-1; tentatively, D is TRBD2 (6 bases). The receptor's source is a man aged 55-75 years who had recovered from COVID-19. For the CDR3, the DNA is TGCGCCAGCAGCCAAGAATGGGGCGAGCGGGCGTACAATGAGCAGTTCTTC. This gives the protein CASSQEWGERAYNEQFF.